Detailed here is one T cell receptor beta chain. The clone's antigen remains unknown. Base qualities are not at hand, and no much larger clone is one base apart. The CDR1 and CDR2 encoded by the germline V gene are SGHRS and YFSETQ. The CDR3 numbers 14 residues from cysteine through phenylalanine. The only DNA kept is the CDR3, 42 bases in frame from the first base. The V end gives up 6 bases and the J end 5 bases, leaving 8 bases in the junction not matched to a gene. The sample originates from a study of blood T cell repertoires in COVID-19 (dated by TCRdb to the early 2020s). With respect to the entire study: Samples from collaborators originated in the United States, Italy and Spain and spanned both the acute and convalescent phases of COVID-19. The prospective study material was composed of cDNA or gDNA derived from T cells, B-cell-depleted T cells, or PBMCs. Where available, HLA class I and class II types were obtained from metadata supplied by the sample provider rather than from assay-based typing. Sample metadata almost always included a de-identified subject ID, COVID-19 status, age in years and sex. The dataset comprised deeply sampled blood TCRbeta repertoires from subjects exposed to, actively infected with, or recovered from COVID-19. Samples came from the ongoing ImmuneRACE study (first 160 participants) plus 1,254 subjects from 6 global collaborators. The repertoires were released in a freely available public database intended as a resource for research on the immune response to SARS-CoV-2. General findings and caveats noted by the study authors: The quantity of clinical and demographic metadata differed by source and by participant and was supplied without curation.

TCRbeta CDR3 regions were amplified from genomic DNA using the immunoSEQ Assay, a bias-controlled multiplex PCR. Regarding the original processing steps: The number of nucleated cells in each sample was estimated from the amplification of reference gene primers within the assay. To quantify the absolute abundance of each unique TCRbeta CDR3 rearrangement, sequence reads were collapsed and filtered. For each sample, productive Simpson clonality was calculated as the square root of Simpson's diversity index across productive rearrangements. Entries here come from immuneACCESS through TCRdb and include only in-frame sequences with V and J called. Some clones fail to appear in such tables; in the studies checked, an unresolved V gene covers under half of the shortfall, and the cause of the remainder is unknown. V and J calls and clone size are those listed in that table; D and trimming were worked out from the DNA. In this sample the table shows 90,000 to 130,000 clones, over 60% of which occur a single time. 3.8% of the sample comes from the top ten.

Whole blood was collected in K2EDTA tubes by collaborating institutions according to the institutions' own protocols. For TCRbeta analysis, collaborators shipped samples as frozen whole blood, isolated PBMCs, or DNA extracted from either of those sample types. Sequenced input: peripheral blood. The clonotype comes from a woman of 80 years or more with acute or convalescent COVID-19. The chain was built from TRBV5-1 and TRBJ2-1; 7 bases in between match TRBD2. CDR3 region: CASTYVSGNNEQFF. The nucleotide sequence reads as follows: TGCGCCAGCACCTATGTGAGCGGGAACAATGAGCAGTTCTTC.